The 29 T cell receptor beta chains reported below all come from one sample, sequenced in a study of T-cell reconstitution after alpha-beta-depleted transplantation in children. The authors prepared the TCRbeta library with unique molecular identifiers. Each CDR3 protein gets one entry after TCRdb re-called the PCR reads with MiXCR. The table lists about 260,000 distinct CDR3 sequences, more than 9% of them singletons, with around 20% in the top ten. The source was peripheral blood, collected 180 days after TCRalphabeta/CD19-depleted stem cell transplant. The receptors were sampled from a male patient under 10 years old who had a stem cell transplant for chronic granulomatous disease, so the T cells may come from the graft donor.

This clonotype was seen repeatedly, ten times or more. V gene TRBV6-1 combines with J gene TRBJ2-5, with 9 positions matching TRBD1. Germline V gene sequence: CDR1 MNHNS, CDR2 SASEGT. The CDR3 loop spans 16 amino acids. Losses at the gene ends were 8 bases for V and 5 bases for J; bases not matched to a gene: 15. The CDR3 protein is CASLPQRTGGVETQYF. The CDR3 coding sequence is TGTGCCAGCCTTCCACAGCGAACAGGGGGCGTGGAGACCCAGTACTTC.

This clonotype appeared many times. The chain carries TRBV6-5 and TRBJ1-2; maybe TRBD1 (6 bases). Germline CDR1 reads MNHEY; CDR2 reads SVGAGI. Trimming pared 3 bases from V and 8 bases from J, leaving 13 bases between. The CDR3 is 13 residues long. In DNA, the CDR3 is TGTGCCAGCAGTTATGGGGGGGGCGGAGGCTACACCTTC. Encoded protein: CASSYGGGGGYTF.

This clonotype showed up many times. The chain recombines TRBV28 with TRBJ2-5; possibly TRBD2 for D (6 bases). Germline V gene lookup returns CDR1 MDHEN and CDR2 SYDVKM. Between the trimmed V and J ends, which lost 4 bases and 1 base, there was a span of 13 bases. The CDR3 contains 15 residues. The CDR3 nucleotides read TGTGCCAGCAGTTCGAACGGACTACTCCAAGAGACCCAGTACTTC. Amino acids: CASSSNGLLQETQYF.

As regards this clonotype: A read error is possible here, since a much larger clone lies one base away. The CDR3 region is CASSSSTRQGGNIQYF. CDR3 bases: TGCGCCAGCAGCTCCTCCACTCGGCAGGGGGGAAACATTCAGTACTTC. This chain connects TRBV5-1 to TRBJ2-4; TRBD1 might be the D (7 bases). Trimming stripped 3 bases from V and 6 bases from J, with 19 bases between. CDR1 is SGHRS, CDR2 YFSETQ, per germline. This CDR3 region has 16 residues.

In its sample, this clonotype was seen many times. The chain links TRBV5-1 to TRBJ1-1, with 7 positions matching TRBD1. V dropped 4 bases and J dropped 5; count of bases not matched to a gene: 11. The germline V gene encodes CDR1 SGHRS and CDR2 YFSETQ. The CDR3 is 15 residues long. CDR3 sequence (DNA): TGCGCCAGCAGCCTAACAGGGGAATTAAGAACTGAAGCTTTCTTT. Protein sequence: CASSLTGELRTEAFF.

Ten or more counts support this clonotype. The chain couples TRBV24-1 to TRBJ2-2; D unclear. CDR1 and CDR2 (germline): KGHDR, SFDVKD. V lost 7 bases and J 0 bases, leaving 8 bases between the germline ends. The CDR3 runs 14 residues. Here the CDR3 reads CATRSQSNTGELFF. CDR3 sequence (DNA): TGTGCCACCAGAAGCCAGTCGAACACCGGGGAGCTGTTTTTT.

This chain uses TRBV25-1 with TRBJ2-5; D uncertain. This CDR3 is built from 14 residues. V shed 1 base and J shed 5 bases, with 11 bases lying between them. CDR1 and CDR2 (germline): MGHDK, SYGVNS. The chain's CDR3 is CASSEFGYAETQYF. The CDR3 region has the DNA TGTGCCAGCAGTGAATTTGGGTATGCGGAGACCCAGTACTTC.

This clonotype came up many times. The chain has TRBV29-1 and TRBJ2-5; 11 bases fit TRBD2. From germline, CDR1 is SQVTM and CDR2 ANQGSEA. This CDR3 has 14 residues. V was pared by 4 bases and J by 4 bases, with 5 bases of the junction left unmatched. CDR3 nucleotides: TGCAGCGTTGTACTAGCGGGAGTAGGAGAGACCCAGTACTTC. It yields the protein CSVVLAGVGETQYF. The whole variable domain, filled in from reference TRBV29-1 and TRBJ2-5, reads SAVISQKPSRDICQRGTSLTIQCQVDSQVTMMFWYRQQPGQSLTLIATANQGSEATYESGFVIDKFPISRPNLTFSTLTVSNMSPEDSSIYLCSVVLAGVGETQYFGPGTRLLVL.

V and J are TRBV18 and TRBJ1-1; 8 positions agree with TRBD1. CDR1 and CDR2 from the germline V gene are KGHSH and LQKENI. This CDR3 has 15 residues. V gave up 6 bases and J gave up 2 bases; unmatched junction bases: 8. The CDR3: CASSPRTGSNTEAFF. DNA for the CDR3: TGTGCCAGCTCCCCTCGGACAGGGTCAAACACTGAAGCTTTCTTT.

Notes on this clonotype: A read error is possible here, since a much larger clone lies one base away. This sequence joins TRBV12-3 or TRBV12-4 and TRBJ2-3; either TRBD1 or TRBD2 may supply D (5 bases each). V lost 11 bases, J lost 7 bases, and 22 bases lay in between. This CDR3 has 14 residues. CDR3 DNA sequence: TGTGCCGGCATCCGGGACCTGAGGAGAAATACGCAGTATTTT. Translated, it gives CAGIRDLRRNTQYF.

This chain connects TRBV28 to TRBJ2-7; 8 bases are shared with TRBD1. The CDR3 is 14 amino acids. With 9 bases clipped from V and 0 bases from J, the junction kept 7 bases outside the gene matches. CDR1 and CDR2 (germline): MDHEN, SYDVKM. For the CDR3, the DNA is TGTGCCAGTTTACCGGGACAGGCCTCCTACGAGCAGTACTTC. Its translation: CASLPGQASYEQYF. Complete variable domain (other parts from reference TRBV28 and TRBJ2-7): DVKVTQSSRYLVKRTGEKVFLECVQDMDHENMFWYRQDPGLGLRLIYFSYDVKMKEKGDIPEGYSVSREKKERFSLILESASTNQTSMYLCASLPGQASYEQYFGPGTRLTVT.

Points on this clonotype: A much larger clone is a single base away; this may be a read error. V usage is TRBV6-6 and J usage is TRBJ1-2; D unresolved. V gave up 7 bases and J gave up 12 bases, with 15 bases separating them. CDR1 is MNHNY and CDR2 is SVGAGI in the germline V gene (reference sequence). This CDR3 is built from 11 residues. CDR3 in DNA: TGTGCCAGCAATACACAGCAAAGGGACACCTTC. Translating it yields CASNTQQRDTF.

This clonotype was counted many times. V is TRBV16 and J is TRBJ1-2; 9 bases line up with TRBD1. The V gene end was trimmed by 3 bases and the J gene end by 5 bases; junction bases not matched to a gene: 4. This CDR3 contains 14 residues. Germline V CDR1 and CDR2: KGHSY, FQNENV. CDR3 in DNA: TGTGCCAGCAGCCATAGGACAGGGGAGTATGGCTACACCTTC. This translates into CASSHRTGEYGYTF.

In its sample, this clonotype was seen many times. The CDR3 DNA reads as TGTGCCATCCCCCGAGGGACAGGTGTCCTCCCCAACGAAGACACCGGGGAGCTGTTTTTT. It encodes CAIPRGTGVLPNEDTGELFF. This chain uses TRBV10-3 with TRBJ2-2; 8 bases agree with TRBD1. The CDR3 has 20 residues. Germline CDR1 and CDR2: ENHRY and SYGVKD. J was trimmed by 3 bases and V by 8 bases; bases with no gene match: 23.

This clonotype appeared many times. The V gene is TRBV20-1, the J gene TRBJ2-7, with 10 bases matching TRBD2. CDR3 length equals 14 residues. V lost 3 bases and J lost 3; bases outside the gene matches: 5. CDR1 is DFQATT, CDR2 SNEGSKA, per germline (reference sequence). This CDR3 reads CSASRLAGVYEQYF. DNA of the CDR3: TGCAGTGCTAGTCGACTAGCGGGCGTCTACGAGCAGTACTTC.

The chain uses TRBV13 and TRBJ2-3, with D perhaps given as TRBD1 or TRBD2 (5 bases each). The V end was cut by 3 bases, the J end by 2 bases, with 18 bases between. Per the germline V gene, CDR1 is PRHDT and CDR2 is FYEKMQ (reference sequence). This CDR3 spans 17 amino acids. The CDR3 DNA is TGTGCCAGCAGCTTCCCCTCCGGATCGGGGCACACAGATACGCAGTATTTT. It is translated as CASSFPSGSGHTDTQYF.

This clonotype has a count of ten or more. The gene calls are TRBV6-2 or TRBV6-3 and TRBJ2-1; 9 bases agree with TRBD2. The V gene end was trimmed by 0 bases and the J gene end by 3 bases; junction bases not matched to a gene: 0. The germline CDR1 and CDR2 sequences are MNHEY and SVGEGT. This CDR3 contains 15 residues. CDR3 amino acids: CASSYSTSGYNEQFF. The CDR3, as DNA: TGTGCCAGCAGTTACTCGACTAGCGGCTACAATGAGCAGTTCTTC.

This clonotype was observed many times. This chain links TRBV5-5 with TRBJ2-2, with TRBD1 matching 8 bases. V trimming: 6 bases; J trimming: 2 bases; junction bases outside the gene matches: 6. CDR1 and CDR2 (germline): SGHKS, YYEKEE (reference sequence). There are 15 residues in the CDR3. The CDR3 here is CASMRQGANTGELFF. Written as DNA, the CDR3 is TGTGCCAGCATGCGGCAGGGGGCAAACACCGGGGAGCTGTTTTTT.

This clonotype was counted at least ten times. V is TRBV30 and J is TRBJ2-2; no clear D gene. Trimming shortened V by 1 base and J by 6 bases, and 3 bases separated the two germline ends. Germline V gene sequence: CDR1 GTSNPN, CDR2 SVGIG (reference sequence). The CDR3 sequence is 11 residues long. The CDR3 is CAWSDSGELFF. CDR3 nucleotides: TGTGCCTGGAGTGACTCCGGGGAGCTGTTTTTT.

Ten or more counts support this clonotype. V gene TRBV18 combines with J gene TRBJ1-4; 10 nucleotides line up with TRBD1. The CDR3 loop spans 15 amino acids. The junction had 1 base not matched to a gene; V was cut back by 0 bases and J by 6 bases. Germline loops: CDR1 KGHSH, CDR2 LQKENI. CDR3 in amino acids: CASSPPGQGYEKLFF. The DNA for the CDR3 is TGTGCCAGCTCACCACCGGGACAGGGGTATGAAAAACTGTTTTTT.

This clonotype was counted ten times or more. V and J are TRBV20-1 and TRBJ1-6, with unresolved D. The CDR3 consists of 14 residues. Germline assignment: CDR1 DFQATT and CDR2 SNEGSKA (reference sequence). V was cut by 5 bases and J by 2 bases, with 10 bases left in between. The CDR3 sequence: CSARISTYNSPLHF. As DNA, the CDR3 is TGCAGTGCTCGAATAAGCACCTATAATTCACCCCTCCACTTT.

This clonotype was found a few times. V is TRBV20-1 and J is TRBJ2-2, with 9 bases aligning to TRBD2. CDR1 DFQATT and CDR2 SNEGSKA come from the germline V gene (reference sequence). V was pared by 3 bases and J by 1 base, with 9 bases of the junction left unmatched. The CDR3 contains 17 residues. DNA for the CDR3: TGCAGTGCTAGGGTAGCGGGGGCCCTCTTGAACACCGGGGAGCTGTTTTTT. Translated: CSARVAGALLNTGELFF.

The chain couples TRBV5-1 to TRBJ2-3; D uncertain. V lost 7 bases and J lost 3, with 12 bases in between. Germline V gives CDR1 SGHRS, CDR2 YFSETQ. The CDR3 runs 13 residues. CDR3 sequence (DNA): TGCGCCAGCTACAGCTGGGGTACAGATACGCAGTATTTT. It codes for CASYSWGTDTQYF. Drawing the rest from reference TRBV5-1 and TRBJ2-3, the complete variable domain is KAGVTQTPRYLIKTRGQQVTLSCSPISGHRSVSWYQQTPGQGLQFLFEYFSETQRNKGNFPGRFSGRQFSNSRSEMNVSTLELGDSALYLCASYSWGTDTQYFGPGTRLTVL.

This clonotype was observed at least ten times. The chain's CDR3 is CSALDRGIDNEQFF. CDR3 bases: TGCAGTGCCCTGGATAGGGGAATCGACAATGAGCAGTTCTTC. This rearrangement joins TRBV20-1 to TRBJ2-1; perhaps TRBD1 as D (5 bases). CDR1 and CDR2 from the germline V gene are DFQATT and SNEGSKA (reference sequence). V was pared by 6 bases and J by 5 bases, with 17 bases between. This CDR3 has 14 residues.

The genes are TRBV7-2 and TRBJ2-1; 16 bases align to TRBD2. Germline CDR1 SGHTA, CDR2 FQGNSA. The V segment lost 4 bases and the J segment 9 bases; nucleotides outside the gene matches: 6. The CDR3 is 16 amino acids. CDR3 DNA: TGTGCCAGCAGCTCCTCCGGGACTAGCGGGAGGGCTGAGCAGTTCTTC. As protein: CASSSSGTSGRAEQFF.

This clonotype was observed a handful of times. The gene calls are TRBV10-3 and TRBJ2-5, with D hard to call. In germline, CDR1 is ENHRY, CDR2 SYGVKD. V shed 0 bases and J shed 1 base, with 0 bases lying between them. The CDR3 runs 12 residues. The DNA of the CDR3 is TGTGCCATCAGTGAGTCCCAAGAGACCCAGTACTTC. Its translation is CAISESQETQYF.

This clonotype has a count of ten or more. The rearrangement joins TRBV9 to TRBJ2-7, with D maybe TRBD2 (5 bases). V was trimmed by 0 bases and J by 3 bases, leaving 13 bases between them. CDR1 and CDR2 (germline): SGDLS, YYNGEE. The CDR3 has 15 residues. CDR3: CASSVGATNNYEQYF. The CDR3 region has the DNA TGTGCCAGCAGCGTAGGCGCGACTAACAACTACGAGCAGTACTTC.

At least ten counts were recorded for this clonotype. The V and J genes are TRBV28 and TRBJ2-1; 11 bases are shared with TRBD2. Germline V lookup: CDR1 MDHEN, CDR2 SYDVKM. The CDR3 contains 18 residues. V shed 3 bases and J 0 bases; nucleotides not matched to a gene: 7. This CDR3 is CASSFLASGRSSYNEQFF. The CDR3 nucleotides are TGTGCCAGCAGTTTTCTGGCTAGCGGGAGGAGCTCCTACAATGAGCAGTTCTTC. Based on the CDR3 plus reference TRBV28 and TRBJ2-1, the full variable domain is DVKVTQSSRYLVKRTGEKVFLECVQDMDHENMFWYRQDPGLGLRLIYFSYDVKMKEKGDIPEGYSVSREKKERFSLILESASTNQTSMYLCASSFLASGRSSYNEQFFGPGTRLTVL.

This clonotype appeared many times. The V gene is TRBV15, the J gene TRBJ2-7, with D perhaps matching TRBD1 or TRBD2 (5 bases each). This CDR3 comprises 16 residues. The V end lost 4 bases, the J end lost 0 bases, and 16 bases lay between the germline ends. The germline gives CDR1 LNHNV, CDR2 YYDKDF (reference sequence). CDR3 in amino acids: CATSTYSGTISYEQYF. Written as DNA, the CDR3 is TGTGCCACCAGCACTTATTCCGGGACCATCTCCTACGAGCAGTACTTC.